The 7 T cell receptor beta chains in this list originate from one sample, sequenced in a study of cytomegalovirus exposure and HLA in healthy donors. Profiled with immunoSEQ multiplex PCR; TCRdb holds only in-frame clones, not every one. The sample consists of hundreds of thousands of clones, approximately 90% of them appearing once. The sequenced sample consisted of PBMCs. The receptors stem from a young woman in good health and CMV-seronegative.

The DNA for the CDR3 is TGCGCCAGCAGCTTCGGGACAGGAGGAAGCAATGAGCAGTTCTTC. This translates into CASSFGTGGSNEQFF. The chain couples TRBV5-1 to TRBJ2-1; 8 bases match TRBD1. Germline trimming cut 2 bases from V and 6 bases from J; bases unmatched to any gene: 7. Per germline, CDR1 SGHRS and CDR2 YFSETQ. CDR3 length: 15 residues.

This clone was detected only a few times. The genes are TRBV7-9 and TRBJ2-7; 7 nucleotides align to TRBD1. Unmatched junction bases numbered 10, after V lost 1 base and J lost 1 base. The CDR3 contains 17 residues. CDR1 is SEHNR, CDR2 FQNEAQ, per germline (reference sequence). CDR3 residues: CASSLGVVGRGSYEQYF. The CDR3 DNA reads TGTGCCAGCAGCTTAGGAGTGGTGGGCAGGGGGTCCTACGAGCAGTACTTC.

This clone was recorded only once. This chain links TRBV29-1 with TRBJ2-2, with 9 nucleotides matching TRBD2. Trimming cost V 2 bases and J 4 bases; bases outside gene matches: 8. Germline values: CDR1 SQVTM, CDR2 ANQGSEA. The CDR3 loop spans 16 amino acids. The CDR3, as DNA: TGCAGCGTTGAAAGTAGCGGGGGCTGGGGCACCGGGGAGCTGTTTTTT. It encodes CSVESSGGWGTGELFF.

V usage is TRBV28 and J usage is TRBJ1-2; 10 positions agree with TRBD1. This CDR3 has 16 residues. CDR1 MDHEN and CDR2 SYDVKM come from the germline V gene. J lost 6 bases, V lost 4 bases, and 11 bases had no gene match. CDR3 protein: CASSSIGTGVIHGYTF. The CDR3, as DNA: TGTGCCAGCAGTTCCATCGGGACAGGGGTTATCCATGGCTACACCTTC.

This chain joins TRBV5-1 and TRBJ1-1; 8 nucleotides line up with TRBD1. V lost 0 bases to trimming and J lost 3 bases; unmatched junction nucleotides: 4. Germline CDR1 reads SGHRS; CDR2 reads YFSETQ. The CDR3 consists of 15 residues. CDR3 protein: CASSLVQGADTEAFF. CDR3 bases: TGCGCCAGCAGCTTGGTTCAGGGGGCGGACACTGAAGCTTTCTTT.

This rearrangement joins TRBV19 to TRBJ2-7; D is ambiguous. From germline, CDR1 is LNHDA and CDR2 SQIVND (reference sequence). Trimming took 0 bases from V and 7 from J, leaving 10 bases between them. The CDR3 totals 13 residues. In DNA form, the CDR3 reads TGTGCCAGTAGTATAGATACATCATGGGAGCAGTACTTC. It translates to CASSIDTSWEQYF.

The chain links TRBV5-1 to TRBJ2-2; 12 bases fit TRBD1. Germline V CDR1 and CDR2: SGHRS, YFSETQ. The CDR3 is 17 amino acids. Losses at the gene ends were 2 bases for V and 6 bases for J; bases not matched to a gene: 8. CDR3 DNA: TGCGCCAGCAGCTTCCCGGTGGGACAGGGGGCGGCCGGGGAGCTGTTTTTT. Encoded protein: CASSFPVGQGAAGELFF.